These 32 T cell receptor beta chains share one sample of origin, sequenced in a study of cytomegalovirus exposure and HLA in healthy donors. Amplification used 60 Vbeta primers and 13 Jbeta primers. Clones were read by immunoSEQ multiplex PCR, and TCRdb kept only the in-frame ones, dropping some. Here the sample spans some 170,000 clones, 76% being singletons. The material sequenced was PBMCs. All receptors come from a man aged 55 to 69 in good health and CMV-seronegative.

The chain recombines TRBV27 with TRBJ2-1; 7 bases are a match to TRBD1. This CDR3 is built from 16 residues. Germline V gene data show CDR1 as MNHEY and CDR2 as SMNVEV (reference sequence). With 6 bases clipped from V and 4 bases from J, the junction kept 12 bases outside the gene matches. The CDR3 sequence: CASSPKPRTGYNEQFF. The CDR3 DNA sequence: TGTGCCAGCAGCCCAAAACCTAGGACAGGATACAATGAGCAGTTCTTC.

The rearrangement links TRBV27 to TRBJ1-5, with 7 positions matching TRBD1. Germline values: CDR1 MNHEY, CDR2 SMNVEV (reference sequence). CDR3 length: 19 amino acids. V lost 5 bases to trimming and J lost 2 bases; unmatched junction nucleotides: 18. CDR3 nucleotides: TGTGCCAGCAGTAAGGGACGAAGGGGGCTGAGATTGGGCAATCAGCCCCAGCATTTT. It is translated as CASSKGRRGLRLGNQPQHF.

This clone was counted a few times. V usage is TRBV10-3 and J usage is TRBJ2-7; 9 bases map to TRBD1. The V and J ends lost 4 bases and 4 bases, in that order; junction bases with no gene match: 8. Germline V gene lookup returns CDR1 ENHRY and CDR2 SYGVKD. This CDR3 region has 15 residues. The CDR3 DNA follows: TGTGCCATCAGTGCGGGGGACAGGGTTTATTACGAGCAGTACTTC. Encoded protein: CAISAGDRVYYEQYF.

Notes on this clone: Other nucleotide sequences in the sample specify the same CDR3. The J gene is TRBJ1-2, the V gene TRBV10-3; D is perhaps TRBD1 (6 bases). The germline V gene encodes CDR1 ENHRY and CDR2 SYGVKD. This CDR3 is built from 14 residues. V lost 6 bases and J 7 bases, leaving 18 bases between the germline ends. The CDR3 sequence: CAIRQLVQGSGYTF. The CDR3 DNA reads TGTGCCATCAGGCAACTGGTACAGGGAAGTGGCTACACCTTC.

This chain uses TRBV7-2 with TRBJ2-5; a possible D gene is TRBD1 (5 bases). In germline, CDR1 is SGHTA, CDR2 FQGNSA. CDR3 length: 14 residues. The ends were cut back, 2 bases at V and 3 bases at J, with 10 bases in the middle. In nucleotides, the CDR3 is TGTGCCAGCAGCTTAACAGGACCGAAAGAGACCCAGTACTTC. Its translation is CASSLTGPKETQYF.

The chain carries TRBV5-1 and TRBJ2-6; perhaps TRBD2 as D (5 bases). CDR3 size: 17 residues. V shed 3 bases and J shed 0 bases, with 13 bases lying between them. The germline V gene has CDR1 SGHRS and CDR2 YFSETQ. DNA of the CDR3: TGCGCCAGCAGCTCGGCCGGGGATAGCTCTGGGGCCAACGTCCTGACTTTC. Its protein product is CASSSAGDSSGANVLTF.

V usage is TRBV5-8 and J usage is TRBJ1-6; 7 nucleotides match TRBD1. Germline V gene data show CDR1 as SGHTS and CDR2 as YDEGEE. Trimming cost V 4 bases and J 3 bases; bases outside gene matches: 7. The length of the CDR3 is 16 residues. The CDR3 reads CASSPPRDSYNSPLHF. The CDR3 bases are TGTGCCAGCAGCCCCCCTCGGGACAGCTATAATTCACCCCTCCACTTT.

This clone was recorded only once. The genes are TRBV6-5 and TRBJ2-7; TRBD1 aligns across 11 bases. Trimming cost V 0 bases and J 7 bases; bases outside gene matches: 2. Germline CDR1 MNHEY, CDR2 SVGAGI. There are 14 residues in the CDR3. The CDR3 here is CASSYSWDRGEQYF. The CDR3 DNA reads as TGTGCCAGCAGTTACTCTTGGGACAGGGGGGAGCAGTACTTC.

The chain employs TRBV6-4 and TRBJ2-4; 7 bases map to TRBD2. CDR1 is MRHNA and CDR2 is SNTAGT in the germline V gene. CDR3 length equals 13 residues. V trimming: 6 bases; J trimming: 5 bases; junction bases outside the gene matches: 4. CDR3 nucleotides: TGTGCCAGCAGCGGGGAGGGTGAAAACATTCAGTACTTC. It yields the protein CASSGEGENIQYF.

The CDR3 sequence is CASSPGTGESKSYGYTF. The CDR3 DNA reads as TGCGCCAGCAGCCCCGGGACAGGGGAAAGCAAATCCTATGGCTACACCTTC. The V and J genes are TRBV4-3 and TRBJ1-2, with 10 bases that match TRBD1. Looked up from germline, CDR1 is LGHNA and CDR2 is YSLEER. The CDR3 totals 17 residues. The V segment lost 4 bases and the J segment 4 bases; nucleotides outside the gene matches: 12.

The chain employs TRBV5-1 and TRBJ2-2; D is unclear. V was cut by 0 bases and J by 2 bases, with 5 bases left in between. CDR3 length: 14 amino acids. Germline assignment: CDR1 SGHRS and CDR2 YFSETQ. In nucleotides, the CDR3 is TGCGCCAGCAGCTTGGTTACAAACACCGGGGAGCTGTTTTTT. Translating it yields CASSLVTNTGELFF.

This clone was detected only a few times. The rearrangement uses TRBV15 and TRBJ2-7, with 10 bases fitting TRBD1. Unmatched junction bases numbered 9, after V lost 6 bases and J lost 4 bases. The CDR3 extends over 15 amino acids. Germline lookup yields CDR1 LNHNV and CDR2 YYDKDF (reference sequence). The CDR3 DNA reads as TGTGCCACCAGTACTCCGGGACAGGGGATGTACGAGCAGTACTTC. This sequence encodes CATSTPGQGMYEQYF.

This chain joins TRBV14 and TRBJ1-3; D is possibly TRBD1 (5 bases). Germline-derived CDR1 and CDR2 are SGHDN and FVKESK. This CDR3 is 15 amino acids long. V lost 4 bases to trimming and J lost 4 bases, with 14 bases between them. The CDR3 loop is CASSPRGVRGNTIYF. In nucleotides, the CDR3 is TGTGCCAGCAGCCCTCGGGGGGTTAGAGGAAACACCATATATTTT.

The CDR3 loop reads CAWIPGQGCRQQYF. In DNA, the CDR3 is TGTGCCTGGATACCGGGACAGGGGTGTAGGCAGCAGTACTTC. This rearrangement joins TRBV30 to TRBJ2-7, with 10 nucleotides matching TRBD1. This CDR3 spans 14 amino acids. V shed 4 bases and J 8 bases; nucleotides not matched to a gene: 11. CDR1 is GTSNPN and CDR2 is SVGIG in the germline V gene (reference sequence).

This clone was seen only a few times. The CDR3 DNA follows: TGTGCCAGCTCGACGCGGGACCCCATAAAGGCACGGGATGGCTACACCTTC. Amino acid sequence: CASSTRDPIKARDGYTF. The genes are TRBV18 and TRBJ1-2; D might be TRBD1 (5 bases). Trimming removed 6 bases from V and 6 bases from J, with 26 bases in between. In germline, CDR1 is KGHSH, CDR2 LQKENI. The CDR3 contains 17 residues.

This chain links TRBV7-9 with TRBJ2-5, with 7 bases aligning to TRBD2. TRBJ2-7 matches the DNA end more closely, so the J call is doubtful. CDR3 size: 16 residues. Germline values: CDR1 SEHNR, CDR2 FQNEAQ (reference sequence). The CDR3 nucleotides read TGTGCCAGCAGCTTAGCGGGAGGGCCGGAAAACTACGAGCAGTACTTC. It codes for CASSLAGGPENYEQYF.

CDR3 sequence reads: CASSLNRETYYGYTF. The CDR3 region has the DNA TGTGCCAGCAGTTTAAACAGGGAAACTTACTATGGCTACACCTTC. This chain links TRBV27 with TRBJ1-2, with D perhaps matching TRBD1 (6 bases). CDR3 length: 15 residues. V lost 2 bases to trimming and J lost 3 bases, with 13 bases between them. Germline-derived CDR1 and CDR2 are MNHEY and SMNVEV (reference sequence).

This clone showed up just a few times. V and J are TRBV7-8 and TRBJ2-7; possible D gene TRBD1, 6 bases. The germline CDR1 and CDR2 sequences are SGHVS and FQNEAQ. This CDR3 is built from 14 residues. The V and J ends lost 2 bases and 0 bases respectively, with 8 bases between them. CDR3 nucleotides: TGTGCCAGCAGCTTAACAGGGCCCTCCTACGAGCAGTACTTC. This translates into CASSLTGPSYEQYF.

This clone was seen a handful of times. Other DNA sequences in the same sample also yield this CDR3. The V call is TRBV5-1, the J call TRBJ1-1; D is undetermined. Germline CDR1 SGHRS, CDR2 YFSETQ. Trimming removed 0 bases from V and 1 base from J, with 7 bases in between. The length of the CDR3 is 14 residues. The CDR3 loop reads CASSLVGGNTEAFF. CDR3 nucleotide sequence: TGCGCCAGCAGCTTGGTGGGAGGGAACACTGAAGCTTTCTTT.

This clone was observed a single time. No conserved phenylalanine or tryptophan is present at the end of the CDR3, so a read error is the likely explanation. The chain has TRBV19 and TRBJ1-2; no clear D. Trimming took off 6 bases at V and 3 bases at J, with 17 bases between the two ends. The CDR3 consists of 15 residues. Germline loops: CDR1 LNHDA, CDR2 SQIVND (reference sequence). In DNA, the CDR3 is TGTGCCAGTAGCTCCCCCCCCAGAGGGCACTATGGCTACACCTCC. It encodes CASSSPPRGHYGYTS.

The chain recombines TRBV4-1 with TRBJ1-2; D is ambiguous. The CDR3 consists of 16 residues. Germline V gene data show CDR1 as MGHRA and CDR2 as YSYEKL. The ends were cut back, 4 bases at V and 0 bases at J, with 15 bases in the middle. The CDR3 protein is CASSPHAGSTNYGYTF. For the CDR3, the DNA is TGCGCCAGCAGCCCCCATGCGGGGTCTACTAACTATGGCTACACCTTC.

Comment on this clone: A junction boundary mismatches the germline segment, possibly from a read error. Distinct nucleotide sequences in the sample also encode this CDR3. The V and J genes are TRBV7-9 and TRBJ2-7; 9 bases are a match to TRBD1. The CDR3 sequence is 16 residues long. Germline V gene lookup returns CDR1 SEHNR and CDR2 FQNEAQ (reference sequence). The CDR3 coding sequence is TGCGCCAGCAGCTCAGAACAGGGGGCCCGGAGGGCATTGCAGTACTTC. It codes for CASSSEQGARRALQYF.

The chain carries TRBV4-2 and TRBJ2-5; D not resolved. Germline V gives CDR1 LGHNA, CDR2 YNFKEQ. V was clipped by 1 base and J by 0 bases, with 9 bases between them. This CDR3 region has 15 residues. As DNA, the CDR3 is TGTGCCAGCAGCCAAGTCAATCAGAACCAAGAGACCCAGTACTTC. It codes for CASSQVNQNQETQYF.

This chain joins TRBV28 and TRBJ2-7, with 7 bases lining up with TRBD2. Germline loops: CDR1 MDHEN, CDR2 SYDVKM. CDR3 length: 16 amino acids. V dropped 1 base and J dropped 9; count of bases not matched to a gene: 15. The CDR3 sequence is CASSLSPWGGPSVQYF. CDR3 in DNA: TGTGCCAGCAGTTTATCTCCGTGGGGAGGGCCCTCAGTGCAGTACTTC.

V is TRBV18 and J is TRBJ1-5; weak D call: TRBD1 (6 bases). The germline CDR1 and CDR2 sequences are KGHSH and LQKENI. Trimming left V 0 bases short and J 0 bases short, with 6 bases between. The CDR3 is 15 amino acids. CDR3 in amino acids: CASSPPGGSNQPQHF. DNA of the CDR3: TGTGCCAGCTCACCACCAGGGGGTAGCAATCAGCCCCAGCATTTT. The full variable domain, its missing parts supplied by reference TRBV18 and TRBJ1-5, is NAGVMQNPRHLVRRRGQEARLRCSPMKGHSHVYWYRQLPEEGLKFMVYLQKENIIDESGMPKERFSAEFPKEGPSILRIQQVVRGDSAAYFCASSPPGGSNQPQHFGDGTRLSIL.

This chain uses TRBV7-2 with TRBJ2-3, with 9 bases that match TRBD2. Losses at the gene ends were 5 bases for V and 0 bases for J; bases not matched to a gene: 9. The CDR3 runs 17 residues. Germline V lookup: CDR1 SGHTA, CDR2 FQGNSA. CDR3 sequence reads: CASSQPPSGVSTDTQYF. Written as DNA, the CDR3 is TGTGCCAGCAGCCAACCCCCTAGCGGGGTTAGCACAGATACGCAGTATTTT.

The gene calls are TRBV27 and TRBJ1-5; tentative D call: TRBD1 (5 bases). The CDR3 is 15 residues long. V lost 5 bases to trimming and J lost 5 bases, with 16 bases between them. The germline CDR1 and CDR2 sequences are MNHEY and SMNVEV (reference sequence). The CDR3 region has the DNA TGTGCCAGCAGTGATCAGGGTCTTTCCTATCAGCCCCAGCATTTT. Its protein product is CASSDQGLSYQPQHF.

The J gene is TRBJ1-1, the V gene TRBV6-6; 8 bases are shared with TRBD1. The CDR3 is made up of 14 amino acids. In germline, CDR1 is MNHNY, CDR2 SVGAGI (reference sequence). J gave up 0 bases and V 5 bases, and 2 bases lay outside the gene matches. CDR3 bases: TGTGCCAGCAGTAGACAGGGGTTGAACACTGAAGCTTTCTTT. Translating it yields CASSRQGLNTEAFF.

V is TRBV5-6 and J is TRBJ1-1; TRBD1 is a possible D gene (5 bases). The V and J ends lost 4 bases and 2 bases respectively, with 15 bases between them. Germline CDR1 reads SGHDT; CDR2 reads YYEEEE. This CDR3 is 15 amino acids long. DNA for the CDR3: TGTGCCAGCAGCGCAAACCCGGGACTTAACACTGAAGCTTTCTTT. This encodes CASSANPGLNTEAFF.

This clone has only one observation. The chain employs TRBV11-2 and TRBJ2-5; weak D call: TRBD2 (5 bases). Germline CDR1 reads SGHAT; CDR2 reads FQNNGV. The V end was cut by 7 bases, the J end by 5 bases, with 20 bases between. The CDR3 has 15 amino acids. This CDR3 is CASTLLRGPGETQYF. The CDR3 DNA is TGTGCCAGCACCCTCCTCCGAGGGCCGGGCGAGACCCAGTACTTC.

The chain uses TRBV5-1 and TRBJ1-6; D remains unclear. The CDR3 consists of 13 residues. The V gene lost 0 bases and the J gene lost 8 bases, with 6 bases spanning the gap. Germline V gene data show CDR1 as SGHRS and CDR2 as YFSETQ. The CDR3 bases are TGCGCCAGCAGCTTGGATATCGATTCACCCCTCCACTTT. As protein: CASSLDIDSPLHF.

The V call is TRBV11-2, the J call TRBJ2-7; 13 bases fit TRBD2. The germline V gene has CDR1 SGHAT and CDR2 FQNNGV. The CDR3 runs to 17 residues. With 3 bases clipped from V and 5 bases from J, the junction kept 10 bases outside the gene matches. DNA of the CDR3: TGTGCCAGCAGCTTGTGGACTAGCGGGAGAAATCTACACGAGCAGTACTTC. This gives the protein CASSLWTSGRNLHEQYF.